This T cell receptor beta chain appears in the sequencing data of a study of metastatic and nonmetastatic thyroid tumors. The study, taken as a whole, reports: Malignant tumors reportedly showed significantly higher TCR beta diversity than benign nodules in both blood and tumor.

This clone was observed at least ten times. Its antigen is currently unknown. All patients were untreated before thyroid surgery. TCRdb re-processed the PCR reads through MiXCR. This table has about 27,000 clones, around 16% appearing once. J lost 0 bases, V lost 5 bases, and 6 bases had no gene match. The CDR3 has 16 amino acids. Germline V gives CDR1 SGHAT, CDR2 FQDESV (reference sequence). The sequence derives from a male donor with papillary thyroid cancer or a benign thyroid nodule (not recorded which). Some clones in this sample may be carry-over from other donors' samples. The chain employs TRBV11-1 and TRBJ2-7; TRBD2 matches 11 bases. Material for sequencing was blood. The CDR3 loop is CASSTLAGGSSYEQYF. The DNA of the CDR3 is TGTGCCAGCAGCACCCTAGCGGGAGGTAGCTCCTACGAGCAGTACTTC.